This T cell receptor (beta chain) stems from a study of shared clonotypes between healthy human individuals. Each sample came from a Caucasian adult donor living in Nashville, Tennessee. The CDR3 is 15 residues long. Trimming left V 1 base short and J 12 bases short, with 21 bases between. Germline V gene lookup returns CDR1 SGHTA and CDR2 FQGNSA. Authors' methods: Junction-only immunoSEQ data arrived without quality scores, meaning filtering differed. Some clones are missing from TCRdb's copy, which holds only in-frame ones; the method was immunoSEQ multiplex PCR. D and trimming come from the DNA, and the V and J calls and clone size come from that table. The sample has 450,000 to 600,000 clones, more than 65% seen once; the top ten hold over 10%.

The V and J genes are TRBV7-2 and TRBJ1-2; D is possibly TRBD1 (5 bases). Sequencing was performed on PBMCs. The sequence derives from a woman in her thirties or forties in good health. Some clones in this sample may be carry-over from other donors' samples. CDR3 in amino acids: CASSLEGALMSWDTF. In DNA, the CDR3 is TGTGCCAGCAGCTTAGAAGGGGCCCTGATGTCGTGGGACACCTTC.